The clone carrying this TCR beta chain has just one count. The sample is drawn from a study of blood T cell repertoires in COVID-19. Background on the study: Acute-phase and convalescent COVID-19 samples originated in the United States, Italy and Spain. T cells, B-cell-depleted T cells, or PBMCs provided the cDNA or gDNA that served as material.

Per the original methods: Reference gene primers were amplified, and this amplification served to estimate nucleated cell counts. Here immunoSEQ multiplex PCR was the method, and the copy in TCRdb shows in-frame clones only, minus some. V and J calls and clone size follow that table, whereas D and trimming were derived from the DNA. The table lists about 110,000 clones, over 75% of them singletons. The sequence derives from a human donor in a cohort sampled during active COVID-19. The sample was peripheral blood.

CDR3 nucleotide sequence: TGCGCCAGCAGCTCCGAGCCGGGACAGTATCCCGCGTTCTATGGCTACACCTTC. It is translated as CASSSEPGQYPAFYGYTF. This chain connects TRBV5-1 to TRBJ1-2, with 7 bases fitting TRBD1. The germline V gene encodes CDR1 SGHRS and CDR2 YFSETQ. The CDR3 is 18 amino acids. The V segment lost 3 bases and the J segment 4 bases; nucleotides outside the gene matches: 18.